Presented here are 2 T cell receptor beta chains from one specimen sequenced in a study of T cells after yellow fever vaccination. A single record per CDR3 protein comes from TCRdb applying MiXCR to the 5' RACE reads. The sample contains about 320,000 distinct CDR3 sequences, approximately 12% of which appear only once. The specimen was CD4+ T cells sorted from PBMCs, collected 15 days after the yellow fever booster vaccination. These TCRs come from a man younger than 35 who received the YFV17D yellow fever vaccine.

This chain links TRBV7-9 with TRBJ1-1; D not resolved. From germline, CDR1 is SEHNR and CDR2 FQNEAQ (reference sequence). V was cut by 5 bases and J by 3 bases, with 10 bases left in between. The CDR3 is made up of 13 amino acids. The CDR3 DNA reads as TGTGCCAGCAGCCAAACTAGCGACACTGAAGCTTTCTTT. Its translation is CASSQTSDTEAFF. Using reference TRBV7-9 and TRBJ1-1 for the parts outside the CDR3, the full variable domain is DTGVSQNPRHKITKRGQNVTFRCDPISEHNRLYWYRQTLGQGPEFLTYFQNEAQLEKSRLLSDRFSAERPKGSFSTLEIQRTEQGDSAMYLCASSQTSDTEAFFGQGTRLTVV.

This clonotype has ten or more counts. The rearrangement joins TRBV7-9 to TRBJ2-2, with 8 bases identical to TRBD2. Looked up from germline, CDR1 is SEHNR and CDR2 is FQNEAQ (reference sequence). The CDR3 runs 17 residues. The trim removed 2 bases at V and 0 bases at J, leaving 5 bases unmatched. The DNA for the CDR3 is TGTGCCAGCAGCTTAACAGCGGGGGCCTCGAACACCGGGGAGCTGTTTTTT. Protein: CASSLTAGASNTGELFF.